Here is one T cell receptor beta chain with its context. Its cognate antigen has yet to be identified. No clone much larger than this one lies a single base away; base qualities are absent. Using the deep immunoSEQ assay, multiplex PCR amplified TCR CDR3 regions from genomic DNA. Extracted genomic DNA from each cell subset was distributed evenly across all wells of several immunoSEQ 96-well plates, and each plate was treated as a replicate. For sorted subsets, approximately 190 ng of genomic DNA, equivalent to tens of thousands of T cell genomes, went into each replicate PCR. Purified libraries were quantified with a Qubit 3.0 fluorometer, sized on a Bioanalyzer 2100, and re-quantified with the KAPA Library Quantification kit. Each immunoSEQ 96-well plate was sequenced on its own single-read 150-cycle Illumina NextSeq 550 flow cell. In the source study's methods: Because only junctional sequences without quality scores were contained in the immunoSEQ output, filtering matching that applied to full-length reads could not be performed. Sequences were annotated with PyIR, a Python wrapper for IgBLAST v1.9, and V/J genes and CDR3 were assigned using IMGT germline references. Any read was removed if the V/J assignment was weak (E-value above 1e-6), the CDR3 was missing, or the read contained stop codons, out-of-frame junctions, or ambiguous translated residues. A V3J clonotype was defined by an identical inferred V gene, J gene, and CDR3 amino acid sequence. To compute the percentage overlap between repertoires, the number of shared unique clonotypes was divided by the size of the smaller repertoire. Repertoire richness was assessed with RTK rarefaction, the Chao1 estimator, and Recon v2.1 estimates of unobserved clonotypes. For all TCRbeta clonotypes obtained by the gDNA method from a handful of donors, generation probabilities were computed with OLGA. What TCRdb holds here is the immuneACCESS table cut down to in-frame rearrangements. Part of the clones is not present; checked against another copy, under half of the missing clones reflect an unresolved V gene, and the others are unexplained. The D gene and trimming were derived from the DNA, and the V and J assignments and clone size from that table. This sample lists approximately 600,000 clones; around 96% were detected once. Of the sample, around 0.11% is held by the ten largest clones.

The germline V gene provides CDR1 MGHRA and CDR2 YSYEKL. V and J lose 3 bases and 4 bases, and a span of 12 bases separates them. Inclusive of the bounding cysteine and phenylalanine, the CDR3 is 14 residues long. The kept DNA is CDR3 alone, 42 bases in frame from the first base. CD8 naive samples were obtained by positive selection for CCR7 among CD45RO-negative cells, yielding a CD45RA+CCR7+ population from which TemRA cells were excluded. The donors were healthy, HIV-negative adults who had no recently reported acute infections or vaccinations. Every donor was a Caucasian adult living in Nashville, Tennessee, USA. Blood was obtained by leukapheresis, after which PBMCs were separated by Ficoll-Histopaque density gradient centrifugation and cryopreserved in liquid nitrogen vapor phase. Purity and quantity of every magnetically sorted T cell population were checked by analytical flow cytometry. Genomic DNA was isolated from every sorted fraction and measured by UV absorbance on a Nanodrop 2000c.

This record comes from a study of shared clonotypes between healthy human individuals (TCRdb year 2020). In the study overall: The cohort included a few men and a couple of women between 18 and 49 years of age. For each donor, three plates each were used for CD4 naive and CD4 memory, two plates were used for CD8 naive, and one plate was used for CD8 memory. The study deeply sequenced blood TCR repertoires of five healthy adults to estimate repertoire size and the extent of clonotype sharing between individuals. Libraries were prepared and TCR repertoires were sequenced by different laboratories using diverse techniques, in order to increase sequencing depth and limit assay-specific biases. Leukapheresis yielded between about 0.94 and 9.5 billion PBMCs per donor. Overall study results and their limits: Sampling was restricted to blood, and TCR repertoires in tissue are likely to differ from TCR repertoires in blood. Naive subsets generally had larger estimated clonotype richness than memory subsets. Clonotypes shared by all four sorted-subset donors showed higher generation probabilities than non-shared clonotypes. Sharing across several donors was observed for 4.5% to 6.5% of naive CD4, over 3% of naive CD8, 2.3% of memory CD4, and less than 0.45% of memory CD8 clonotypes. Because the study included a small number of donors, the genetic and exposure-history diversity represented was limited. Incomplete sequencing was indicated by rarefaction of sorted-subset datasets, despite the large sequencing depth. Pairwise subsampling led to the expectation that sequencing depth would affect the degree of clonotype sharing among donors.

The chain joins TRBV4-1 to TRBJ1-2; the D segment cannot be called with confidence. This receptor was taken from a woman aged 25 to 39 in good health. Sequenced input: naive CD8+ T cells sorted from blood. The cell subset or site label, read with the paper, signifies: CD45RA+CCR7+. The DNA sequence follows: TGCGCCAGCAGCCATCTAGACACTTTCTATGGCTACACCTTC. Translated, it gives CASSHLDTFYGYTF.